The T cell receptor (beta chain) under discussion was sequenced for a study of T cells in lung cancer brain metastases. Study in general: No interval therapy was given to about 90% of the 20 patients. Study findings and constraints: The analysis could not control for preoperative corticosteroids affecting T cell infiltration in brain metastases.

As concerns this clone: Its antigen is still unknown.

The CDR3 is made up of 14 amino acids. From germline, CDR1 is LGHNA and CDR2 YSLEER. V was clipped by 0 bases and J by 13 bases, with 18 bases between them. Between about 2.24 and 4.92 ug genomic DNA went in, equal for pairs. The data were produced by immunoSEQ multiplex PCR, yet TCRdb's version contains in-frame clones alone and is incomplete. Among 2,000 to 2,500 clones, about 90% were seen once, and the ten largest hold under 4%. The TCR was taken from a man in his 70s with non-small cell lung cancer that had spread to the brain. The gene calls are TRBV4-3 and TRBJ1-1, with D possibly TRBD1 on 6 matching bases. The sample was tumor tissue from a brain metastasis. The CDR3 protein is CASSQDGGLLDGFF. The CDR3, as DNA: TGCGCCAGCAGCCAAGATGGGGGCCTACTTGATGGTTTCTTT.